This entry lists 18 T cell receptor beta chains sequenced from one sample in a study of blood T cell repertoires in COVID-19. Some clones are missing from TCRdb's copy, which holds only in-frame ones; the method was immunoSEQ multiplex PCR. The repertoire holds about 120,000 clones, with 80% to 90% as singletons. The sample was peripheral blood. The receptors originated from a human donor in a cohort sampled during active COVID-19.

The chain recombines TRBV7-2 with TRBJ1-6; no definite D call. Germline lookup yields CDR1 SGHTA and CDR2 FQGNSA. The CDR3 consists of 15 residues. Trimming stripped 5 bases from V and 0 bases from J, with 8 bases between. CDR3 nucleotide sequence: TGTGCCAGCAGCCCGTCCGGCTCCTATAATTCACCCCTCCACTTT. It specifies CASSPSGSYNSPLHF. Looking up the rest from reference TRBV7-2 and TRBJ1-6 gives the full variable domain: GAGVSQSPSNKVTEKGKDVELRCDPISGHTALYWYRQSLGQGLEFLIYFQGNSAPDKSGLPSDRFSAERTGGSVSTLTIQRTQQEDSAVYLCASSPSGSYNSPLHFGNGTRLTVT.

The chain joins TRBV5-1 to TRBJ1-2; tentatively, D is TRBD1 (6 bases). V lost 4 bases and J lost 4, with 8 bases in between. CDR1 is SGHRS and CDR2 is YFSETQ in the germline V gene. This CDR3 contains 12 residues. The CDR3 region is CASSPQGYGYTF. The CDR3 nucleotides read TGCGCCAGCAGCCCACAGGGCTATGGCTACACCTTC.

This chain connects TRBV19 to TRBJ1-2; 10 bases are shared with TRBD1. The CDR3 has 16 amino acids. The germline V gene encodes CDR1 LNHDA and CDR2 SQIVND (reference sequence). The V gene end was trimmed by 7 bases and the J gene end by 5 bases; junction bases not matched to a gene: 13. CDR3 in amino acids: CASIDPGTGAGYGYTF. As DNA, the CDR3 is TGTGCCAGTATCGATCCCGGGACAGGGGCTGGATATGGCTACACCTTC. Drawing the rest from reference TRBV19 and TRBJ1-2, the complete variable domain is DGGITQSPKYLFRKEGQNVTLSCEQNLNHDAMYWYRQDPGQGLRLIYYSQIVNDFQKGDIAEGYSVSREKKESFPLTVTSAQKNPTAFYLCASIDPGTGAGYGYTFGSGTRLTVV.

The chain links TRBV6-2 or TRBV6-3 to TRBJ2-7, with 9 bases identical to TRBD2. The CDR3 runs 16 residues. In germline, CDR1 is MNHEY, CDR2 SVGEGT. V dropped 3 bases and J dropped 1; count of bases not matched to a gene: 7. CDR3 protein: CASSYYSGGPSYEQYF. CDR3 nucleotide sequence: TGTGCCAGCAGTTATTATAGCGGGGGACCGTCCTACGAGCAGTACTTC.

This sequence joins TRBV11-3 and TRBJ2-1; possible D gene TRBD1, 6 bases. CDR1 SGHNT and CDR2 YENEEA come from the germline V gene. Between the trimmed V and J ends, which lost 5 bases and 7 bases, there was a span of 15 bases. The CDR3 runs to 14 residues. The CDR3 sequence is CASSPGGQFNEQFF. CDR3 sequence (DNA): TGTGCCAGCAGCCCAGGAGGACAGTTTAATGAGCAGTTCTTC.

The CDR3 reads CASSQDASGGTYEQFF. The DNA for the CDR3 is TGTGCCAGCAGCCAAGATGCTAGCGGGGGGACCTATGAGCAGTTCTTC. The V and J genes are TRBV3-1 (or the pseudogene TRBV3-2) and TRBJ2-1, with 11 bases aligning to TRBD2. V lost 0 bases, J lost 8 bases, and 6 bases stayed unmatched. The CDR3 has 16 amino acids. Germline V gives CDR1 LGHDT, CDR2 YNNKEL (reference sequence).

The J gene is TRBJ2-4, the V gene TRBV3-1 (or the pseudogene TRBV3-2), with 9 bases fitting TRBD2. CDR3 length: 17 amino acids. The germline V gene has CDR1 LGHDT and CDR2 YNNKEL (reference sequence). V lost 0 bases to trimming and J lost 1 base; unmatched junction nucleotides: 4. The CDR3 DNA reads TGTGCCAGCAGCCAAGATCGCAGCGGGGGGGCCAAAAACATTCAGTACTTC. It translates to CASSQDRSGGAKNIQYF.

The CDR3 loop reads CASSRGGANVNEQFF. The CDR3 DNA reads TGCGCCAGCAGCCGCGGGGGGGCGAATGTCAATGAGCAGTTCTTC. The chain joins TRBV5-1 to TRBJ2-1, with 9 bases identical to TRBD2. The CDR3 totals 15 residues. V was pared by 4 bases and J by 6 bases, with 8 bases of the junction left unmatched. CDR1 SGHRS and CDR2 YFSETQ come from the germline V gene.

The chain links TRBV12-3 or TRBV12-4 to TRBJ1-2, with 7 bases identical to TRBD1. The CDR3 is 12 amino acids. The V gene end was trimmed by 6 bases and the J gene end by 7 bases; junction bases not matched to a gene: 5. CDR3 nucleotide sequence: TGTGCCAGCAGACAGGGGTTCGGTGGCTACACCTTC. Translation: CASRQGFGGYTF.

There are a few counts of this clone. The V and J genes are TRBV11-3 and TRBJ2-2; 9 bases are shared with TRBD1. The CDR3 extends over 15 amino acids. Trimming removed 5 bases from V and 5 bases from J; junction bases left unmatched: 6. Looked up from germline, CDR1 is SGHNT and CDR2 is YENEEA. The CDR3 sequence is CASSGTGKGTGELFF. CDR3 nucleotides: TGTGCCAGCAGCGGGACAGGGAAGGGGACCGGGGAGCTGTTTTTT.

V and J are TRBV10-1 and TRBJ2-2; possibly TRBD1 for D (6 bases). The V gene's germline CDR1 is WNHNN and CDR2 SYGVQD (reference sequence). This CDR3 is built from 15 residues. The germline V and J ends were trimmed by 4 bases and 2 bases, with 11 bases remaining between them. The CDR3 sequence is CASSAGTSNTGELFF. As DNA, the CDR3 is TGCGCCAGCAGTGCCGGGACATCTAACACCGGGGAGCTGTTTTTT.

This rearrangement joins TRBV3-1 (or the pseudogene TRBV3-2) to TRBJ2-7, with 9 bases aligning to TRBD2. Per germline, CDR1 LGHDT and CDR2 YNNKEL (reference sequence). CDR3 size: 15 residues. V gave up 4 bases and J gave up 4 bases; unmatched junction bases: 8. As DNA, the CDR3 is TGTGCCAGCAGCCCCGGCGGGGGGGGCCCGTACGAGCAGTACTTC. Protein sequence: CASSPGGGGPYEQYF.

CDR3 loop: CASTPRPRDRAYGYTF. DNA of the CDR3: TGTGCCAGTACCCCTCGCCCCCGGGACAGGGCGTATGGCTACACCTTC. The V gene is TRBV19, the J gene TRBJ1-2, with 9 bases that match TRBD1. The germline gives CDR1 LNHDA, CDR2 SQIVND (reference sequence). The CDR3 sequence is 16 residues long. Germline trimming cut 7 bases from V and 5 bases from J; bases unmatched to any gene: 14.

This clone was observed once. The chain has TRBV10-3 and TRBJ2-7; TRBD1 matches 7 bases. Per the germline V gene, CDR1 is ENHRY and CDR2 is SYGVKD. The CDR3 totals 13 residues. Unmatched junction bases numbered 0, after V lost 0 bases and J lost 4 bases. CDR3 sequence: CAISESGQYEQYF. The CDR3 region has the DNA TGTGCCATCAGTGAGTCGGGACAGTACGAGCAGTACTTC.

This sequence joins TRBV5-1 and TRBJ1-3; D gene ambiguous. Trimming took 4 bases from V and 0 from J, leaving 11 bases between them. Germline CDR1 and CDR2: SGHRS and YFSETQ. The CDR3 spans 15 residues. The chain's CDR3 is CASSPHEGSGNTIYF. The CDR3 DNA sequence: TGCGCCAGCAGCCCCCATGAGGGCTCTGGAAACACCATATATTTT.

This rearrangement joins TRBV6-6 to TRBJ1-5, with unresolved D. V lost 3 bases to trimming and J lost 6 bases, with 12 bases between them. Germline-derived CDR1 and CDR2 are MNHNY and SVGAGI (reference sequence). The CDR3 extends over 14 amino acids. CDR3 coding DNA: TGTGCCAGCAGTTATAAAGCGACGCCTCAGCCCCAGCATTTT. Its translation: CASSYKATPQPQHF.

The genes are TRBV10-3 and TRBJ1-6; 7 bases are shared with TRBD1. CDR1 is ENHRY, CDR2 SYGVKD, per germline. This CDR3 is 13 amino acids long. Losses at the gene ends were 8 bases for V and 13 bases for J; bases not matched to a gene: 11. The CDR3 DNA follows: TGTGCCATCGCTGATTTGGACAGGCCGCCCCTCCACTTT. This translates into CAIADLDRPPLHF.

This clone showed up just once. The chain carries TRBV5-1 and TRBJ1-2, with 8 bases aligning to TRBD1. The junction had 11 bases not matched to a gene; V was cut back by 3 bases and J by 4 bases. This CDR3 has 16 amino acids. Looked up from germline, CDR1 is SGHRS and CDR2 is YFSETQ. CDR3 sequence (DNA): TGCGCCAGCAGCTCCACGACCGGGACAGGACTCTATGGCTACACCTTC. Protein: CASSSTTGTGLYGYTF.